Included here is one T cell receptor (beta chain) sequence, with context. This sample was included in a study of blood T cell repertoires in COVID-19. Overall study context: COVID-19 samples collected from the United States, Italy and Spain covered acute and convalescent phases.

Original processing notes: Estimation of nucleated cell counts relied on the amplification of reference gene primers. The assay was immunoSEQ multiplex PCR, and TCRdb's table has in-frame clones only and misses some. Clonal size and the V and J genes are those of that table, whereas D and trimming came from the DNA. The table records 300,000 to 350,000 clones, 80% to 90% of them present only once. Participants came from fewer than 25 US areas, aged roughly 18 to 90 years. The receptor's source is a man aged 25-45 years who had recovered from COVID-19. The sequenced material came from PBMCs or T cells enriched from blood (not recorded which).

CDR3 DNA: TGCGCCAGCAGGTTTCTGACAGCAACTAATGAAAAACTGTTTTTT. Its translation: CASRFLTATNEKLFF. The V call is TRBV5-1, the J call TRBJ1-4, with D tentatively TRBD1 (5 bases). From germline, CDR1 is SGHRS and CDR2 YFSETQ. The CDR3 length is 15 residues. Trimming took off 5 bases at V and 0 bases at J, with 11 bases between the two ends.